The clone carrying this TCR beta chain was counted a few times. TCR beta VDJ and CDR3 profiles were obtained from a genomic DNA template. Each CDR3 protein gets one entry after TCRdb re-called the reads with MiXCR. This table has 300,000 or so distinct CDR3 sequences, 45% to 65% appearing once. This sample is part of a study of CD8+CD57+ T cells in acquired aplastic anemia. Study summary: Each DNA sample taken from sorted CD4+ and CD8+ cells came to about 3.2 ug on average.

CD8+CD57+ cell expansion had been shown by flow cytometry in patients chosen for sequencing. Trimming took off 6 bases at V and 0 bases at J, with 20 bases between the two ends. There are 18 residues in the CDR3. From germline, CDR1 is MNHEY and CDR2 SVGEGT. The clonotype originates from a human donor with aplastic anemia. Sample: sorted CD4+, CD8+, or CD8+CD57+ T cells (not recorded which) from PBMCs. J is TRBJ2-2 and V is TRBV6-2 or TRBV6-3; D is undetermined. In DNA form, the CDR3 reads TGTGCCAGCAGGAGAGCGAACATTGGGGTAGCGAACACCGGGGAGCTGTTTTTT. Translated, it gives CASRRANIGVANTGELFF.